The 7 T cell receptor beta chains below come from one sample, sequenced in a study of OX40 agonist ivuxolimab in advanced cancers. The data were produced by immunoSEQ multiplex PCR, yet TCRdb's version contains in-frame clones alone and is incomplete. The top ten clones hold less than 3.5% of a sample with 50,000 to 75,000 clones, roughly four fifths of them seen once. The sequences come from CD4+ or CD8+ T cells sorted from blood, collected in a trial of the OX40 agonist ivuxolimab. The receptors were gathered from an adult with an advanced solid tumor such as melanoma, head and neck, liver or kidney cancer.

V gene TRBV19 combines with J gene TRBJ2-5, with D tentatively TRBD1 or TRBD2 (5 bases each). CDR3 length equals 17 residues. Per germline, CDR1 LNHDA and CDR2 SQIVND (reference sequence). The ends were cut back, 2 bases at V and 9 bases at J, with 25 bases in the middle. DNA of the CDR3: TGTGCCAGTAGTATAACTCCTACCGGGCTGGGTTCGGGGCCCCAGTACTTC. Its translation is CASSITPTGLGSGPQYF.

The chain has TRBV4-2 and TRBJ2-7, with D perhaps being TRBD1 or TRBD2 (5 bases each). From germline, CDR1 is LGHNA and CDR2 YNFKEQ. The CDR3 runs 19 residues. Trimming shortened V by 6 bases and J by 1 base, and 28 bases separated the two germline ends. The CDR3 protein is CASRTLASTTEGESYEQYF. The CDR3 DNA is TGTGCCAGCAGGACCCTCGCCTCGACGACAGAGGGCGAATCCTACGAGCAGTACTTC.

V gene TRBV5-1 combines with J gene TRBJ2-3; TRBD2 aligns across 7 bases. CDR3 length equals 18 residues. V was pared by 0 bases and J by 0 bases, with 10 bases of the junction left unmatched. Germline CDR1 SGHRS, CDR2 YFSETQ. CDR3 amino acids: CASSLARASGHSTDTQYF. In nucleotides, the CDR3 is TGCGCCAGCAGCTTGGCCAGGGCTAGCGGCCACAGCACAGATACGCAGTATTTT. Full variable domain (missing parts from reference TRBV5-1 and TRBJ2-3): KAGVTQTPRYLIKTRGQQVTLSCSPISGHRSVSWYQQTPGQGLQFLFEYFSETQRNKGNFPGRFSGRQFSNSRSEMNVSTLELGDSALYLCASSLARASGHSTDTQYFGPGTRLTVL.

The chain joins TRBV27 to TRBJ1-6; D is unclear. V was shortened by 7 bases and J by 7 bases, with 20 bases between the two germline ends. CDR1 is MNHEY and CDR2 is SMNVEV in the germline V gene (reference sequence). The CDR3 totals 16 residues. The CDR3 reads CASNPNGVRRNSPLHF. The CDR3 nucleotides read TGTGCCAGCAACCCGAACGGGGTTAGGAGAAATTCACCCCTCCACTTT.

CDR3 loop: CASSSGQTLGELFF. CDR3 bases: TGTGCCAGCAGCTCGGGACAGACCCTCGGGGAGCTGTTTTTT. This rearrangement joins TRBV7-8 to TRBJ2-2, with TRBD1 matching over 7 bases. Germline CDR1 and CDR2: SGHVS and FQNEAQ. CDR3 length equals 14 residues. After removal of 4 bases from V and 7 bases from J, the junction contained 6 bases not matched to a gene.

The chain is built from TRBV4-1 and TRBJ2-7; perhaps TRBD1 as D (6 bases). CDR1 is MGHRA and CDR2 is YSYEKL in the germline V gene. V gave up 7 bases and J gave up 4 bases, with 14 bases separating them. The CDR3 is 13 residues long. The CDR3 DNA reads TGCGCCAGCACGGTAAGGGGGATTTACGAGCAGTACTTC. It specifies CASTVRGIYEQYF.

The chain joins TRBV7-9 to TRBJ1-3; tentatively, D is TRBD1 (6 bases). V gave up 9 bases and J gave up 0 bases, with 9 bases separating them. The length of the CDR3 is 13 residues. CDR1 is SEHNR, CDR2 FQNEAQ, per germline (reference sequence). This CDR3 reads CASQGYSGNTIYF. CDR3 coding DNA: TGTGCCAGTCAGGGGTACTCTGGAAACACCATATATTTT.